Following are 26 T cell receptor beta chains from one sample sequenced in a study of T cell repertoires in cytomegalovirus infection. TCRdb recomputed calls from the reads with MiXCR, one row per CDR3 protein. This sample has a few hundred thousand distinct CDR3 sequences; approximately 26% occur once, and the top ten carry about 13%. Material for sequencing was PBMCs. The receptors derive from a human donor in good health (CMV status not recorded). Some clones in this sample may be carry-over from other donors' samples.

In its sample, this clonotype was seen many times. The chain recombines TRBV7-2 with TRBJ1-1, with D perhaps matching TRBD1 (5 bases). The CDR3 length is 13 residues. CDR1 and CDR2 from the germline V gene are SGHTA and FQGNSA. V was cut by 6 bases and J by 6 bases, with 14 bases left in between. The CDR3 spells CASRRVRGPEAFF. The CDR3 region has the DNA TGTGCCAGCAGGCGAGTGAGGGGCCCTGAAGCTTTCTTT.

In DNA form, the CDR3 reads TGTGCCAGTAATGATCGACACGGAGATAACAATGAGCAGTTCTTC. It translates to CASNDRHGDNNEQFF. The V call is TRBV19, the J call TRBJ2-1; no reliable D call. CDR1 and CDR2 from the germline V gene are LNHDA and SQIVND (reference sequence). The CDR3 is 15 residues long. V lost 7 bases and J lost 5, with 18 bases in between. Full variable domain (outside the CDR3, taken from reference TRBV19 and TRBJ2-1): DGGITQSPKYLFRKEGQNVTLSCEQNLNHDAMYWYRQDPGQGLRLIYYSQIVNDFQKGDIAEGYSVSREKKESFPLTVTSAQKNPTAFYLCASNDRHGDNNEQFFGPGTRLTVL.

Concerning this clonotype itself: This may be a read error: a much more frequent sequence differs by one nucleotide. The chain links TRBV7-2 to TRBJ2-6; D perhaps matches TRBD1 (5 bases). The length of the CDR3 is 14 residues. Germline V CDR1 and CDR2: SGHTA, FQGNSA. The CDR3 reads CASSTPGGANALTF. Here the CDR3 DNA reads TGTGCCAGCAGCACCCCAGGTGGGGCCAACGCCCTGACTTTC.

The chain recombines TRBV19 with TRBJ1-6; D unresolved. The germline CDR1 and CDR2 sequences are LNHDA and SQIVND (reference sequence). The V gene lost 0 bases and the J gene lost 0 bases, with 9 bases spanning the gap. The CDR3 is 17 amino acids. Here the CDR3 reads CASSIDTGSSYNSPLHF. CDR3 nucleotides: TGTGCCAGTAGTATAGATACCGGGAGCTCCTATAATTCACCCCTCCACTTT.

This sequence joins TRBV20-1 and TRBJ2-5; 11 nucleotides match TRBD2. Trimming removed 0 bases from V and 5 bases from J; junction bases left unmatched: 14. The CDR3 is made up of 18 amino acids. Germline CDR1 and CDR2: DFQATT and SNEGSKA (reference sequence). CDR3 loop: CSARDTGLAVFDWETQYF. CDR3 nucleotides: TGCAGTGCTAGAGACACGGGACTAGCGGTATTTGACTGGGAGACCCAGTACTTC.

The V gene is TRBV20-1, the J gene TRBJ2-2; the D gene is possibly TRBD2 (6 bases). Deletions cut 3 bases from V and 0 bases from J, with 8 bases between. The CDR3 has 14 residues. The germline CDR1 and CDR2 sequences are DFQATT and SNEGSKA (reference sequence). The CDR3 is CSASRLANTGELFF. The DNA of the CDR3 is TGCAGTGCTAGTCGACTAGCGAACACCGGGGAGCTGTTTTTT.

This sequence joins TRBV29-1 and TRBJ2-7; 10 bases align to TRBD1. Trimming cost V 0 bases and J 3 bases; bases outside gene matches: 2. CDR3 size: 14 residues. The germline CDR1 and CDR2 sequences are SQVTM and ANQGSEA. In nucleotides, the CDR3 is TGCAGCGTTGAAGATCGGGACAGGGGCTACGAGCAGTACTTC. This gives the protein CSVEDRDRGYEQYF.

The chain combines TRBV6-2 or TRBV6-3 with TRBJ1-5, with 9 nucleotides matching TRBD1. Germline CDR1 MNHEY, CDR2 SVGEGT. The CDR3 is made up of 16 amino acids. After removal of 6 bases from V and 3 bases from J, the junction contained 9 bases not matched to a gene. Written as DNA, the CDR3 is TGTGCCAGCAGCCCCGCCGGGACAGGGTTCAATCAGCCCCAGCATTTT. Translation: CASSPAGTGFNQPQHF.

This clonotype has a count of ten or more. V and J are TRBV7-6 and TRBJ1-1; TRBD1 matches at 7 bases. Germline V CDR1 and CDR2: SGHVS, FNYEAQ. V shed 1 base, J shed 8 bases, and the junction held 10 bases outside the gene matches. This CDR3 is built from 15 residues. This chain's CDR3 is CASSLGTTGAQEAFF. In nucleotides, the CDR3 is TGTGCCAGCAGCTTAGGGACAACAGGGGCGCAAGAAGCTTTCTTT.

The rearrangement uses TRBV19 and TRBJ1-1, with D unresolved. CDR3 length: 16 residues. Germline-derived CDR1 and CDR2 are LNHDA and SQIVND (reference sequence). V dropped 3 bases and J dropped 0 bases, with 14 bases sitting between them. DNA for the CDR3: TGTGCCAGTAGTATCCCTTCGAATCCTATGAACACTGAAGCTTTCTTT. This encodes CASSIPSNPMNTEAFF.

There are many counts of this clonotype. The chain is built from TRBV7-9 and TRBJ2-5, with 7 bases fitting TRBD1. The CDR3 runs 15 residues. Losses at the gene ends were 5 bases for V and 3 bases for J; bases not matched to a gene: 9. From germline, CDR1 is SEHNR and CDR2 FQNEAQ (reference sequence). The CDR3 here is CASSHRQGVEETQYF. The CDR3 DNA reads TGTGCCAGCAGCCACCGACAGGGCGTGGAAGAGACCCAGTACTTC.

The genes are TRBV7-6 and TRBJ2-5, with D perhaps matching TRBD2 (6 bases). The CDR3 totals 15 residues. V dropped 2 bases and J dropped 3 bases, with 13 bases sitting between them. Germline V lookup: CDR1 SGHVS, CDR2 FNYEAQ. CDR3 DNA sequence: TGTGCCAGCAGCTTAAGGGGCGGGGTGGAAGAGACCCAGTACTTC. The encoded protein is CASSLRGGVEETQYF.

This clonotype was picked up many times. The chain has TRBV7-2 and TRBJ2-5; D possibly matches TRBD1 or TRBD2 (5 bases each). With 5 bases removed from V and 5 bases from J, the gap between germline ends came to 12 bases. From germline, CDR1 is SGHTA and CDR2 FQGNSA. The CDR3 extends over 13 amino acids. The CDR3 here is CASSPSRDETQYF. The CDR3 DNA reads TGTGCCAGCAGCCCTAGCAGGGATGAGACCCAGTACTTC. Filled out from reference TRBV7-2 and TRBJ2-5, the complete variable domain reads GAGVSQSPSNKVTEKGKDVELRCDPISGHTALYWYRQSLGQGLEFLIYFQGNSAPDKSGLPSDRFSAERTGGSVSTLTIQRTQQEDSAVYLCASSPSRDETQYFGPGTRLLVL.

The chain carries TRBV28 and TRBJ1-4, with a tentative D call TRBD1 (6 bases). CDR1 MDHEN and CDR2 SYDVKM come from the germline V gene. V lost 3 bases, J lost 7 bases, and 12 bases lay in between. This CDR3 has 14 residues. The CDR3 is CASSFSDSAEKLFF. CDR3 bases: TGTGCCAGCAGTTTTTCGGACAGTGCTGAAAAACTGTTTTTT.

This clonotype was seen only a few times. V is TRBV11-3 and J is TRBJ1-2; no reliable D call. The CDR3 is 12 amino acids. Germline lookup yields CDR1 SGHNT and CDR2 YENEEA. V was pared by 4 bases and J by 8 bases, with 11 bases between. The CDR3 here is CASSSSYLGYTF. Here the CDR3 DNA reads TGTGCCAGCAGCTCCTCCTACCTCGGCTACACCTTC.

The J gene is TRBJ2-2, the V gene TRBV10-1; 7 bases align to TRBD2. V shed 3 bases and J 1 base; nucleotides not matched to a gene: 5. CDR1 and CDR2 from the germline V gene are WNHNN and SYGVQD (reference sequence). This CDR3 spans 16 amino acids. The CDR3 here is CASSDRERGNTGELFF. The CDR3 DNA reads TGCGCCAGCAGTGATCGGGAGCGGGGGAACACCGGGGAGCTGTTTTTT.

The table lists this clonotype with many counts. This chain uses TRBV7-2 with TRBJ2-3, with unresolved D. The CDR3 has 9 residues. Trimming pared 8 bases from V and 6 bases from J, leaving 3 bases between. Germline loops: CDR1 SGHTA, CDR2 FQGNSA. CDR3 nucleotides: TGTGCCAGCGGGGATACGCAGTATTTT. Translated: CASGDTQYF.

This clonotype was seen many times. The chain recombines TRBV7-6 with TRBJ2-3; no definite D call. The germline V gene encodes CDR1 SGHVS and CDR2 FNYEAQ. The CDR3 totals 15 residues. V gave up 1 base and J gave up 2 bases, with 10 bases separating them. The CDR3 sequence is CASSLGSSNTDTQYF. CDR3 sequence (DNA): TGTGCCAGCAGCTTAGGTTCTAGTAACACAGATACGCAGTATTTT.

The J gene is TRBJ1-1, the V gene TRBV19, with D possibly being TRBD1 (5 bases). Germline CDR1 is LNHDA and CDR2 is SQIVND (reference sequence). Trimming cost V 5 bases and J 5 bases, with 15 bases left between them. This CDR3 is built from 14 residues. The CDR3 region has the DNA TGTGCCAGTAGTGATCAGGGACGATGGACTGAAGCTTTCTTT. It yields the protein CASSDQGRWTEAFF.

In this sample, this clonotype turned up a few times. The chain combines TRBV24-1 with TRBJ2-3; 10 nucleotides line up with TRBD2. Trimming took 9 bases from V and 0 from J; bases not matched to a gene: 5. Per the germline V gene, CDR1 is KGHDR and CDR2 is SFDVKD. The CDR3 is 15 amino acids. CDR3 protein: CATGETSGSTDTQYF. The CDR3 region has the DNA TGTGCCACCGGGGAGACTAGCGGGAGCACAGATACGCAGTATTTT.

The chain employs TRBV19 and TRBJ2-7; weak D call: TRBD2 (6 bases). CDR1 and CDR2 from the germline V gene are LNHDA and SQIVND (reference sequence). This CDR3 has 16 amino acids. Trimming took 5 bases from V and 0 from J, leaving 17 bases between them. CDR3 loop: CASSPLGVAASYEQYF. The CDR3 nucleotides are TGTGCCAGTAGTCCCCTCGGGGTAGCGGCCTCCTACGAGCAGTACTTC.

This clonotype was recorded a few times. The rearrangement links TRBV7-3 to TRBJ2-3; 10 bases line up with TRBD2. The junction had 3 bases not matched to a gene; V was cut back by 0 bases and J by 3 bases. The CDR3 has 16 amino acids. The germline CDR1 and CDR2 sequences are SGHTA and FQGTGA. CDR3 nucleotide sequence: TGTGCCAGCAGCTTAACGCCAGCGGGAGGGACAGATACGCAGTATTTT. Protein sequence: CASSLTPAGGTDTQYF.

The chain is built from TRBV7-2 and TRBJ2-2; D may be TRBD2 (6 bases). The germline V gene has CDR1 SGHTA and CDR2 FQGNSA. Between the trimmed V and J ends, which lost 3 bases and 7 bases, there was a span of 12 bases. This CDR3 comprises 14 residues. The CDR3 DNA is TGTGCCAGCAGCTTTTGGGAGGTCGACGGGGAGCTGTTTTTT. Translation: CASSFWEVDGELFF.

Here the CDR3 reads CASRRQTNYGYTF. Written as DNA, the CDR3 is TGTGCCAGCAGACGGCAGACTAACTATGGCTACACCTTC. V gene TRBV6-2 or TRBV6-3 combines with J gene TRBJ1-2; no firm D call. Germline assignment: CDR1 MNHEY and CDR2 SVGEGT. Trimming shortened V by 6 bases and J by 0 bases, and 8 bases separated the two germline ends. The CDR3 is 13 amino acids.

The V gene is TRBV19, the J gene TRBJ1-5, with 8 positions matching TRBD1. Per the germline V gene, CDR1 is LNHDA and CDR2 is SQIVND (reference sequence). With V trimmed by 5 bases and J by 2 bases, 14 bases remained unmatched. The CDR3 covers 18 residues. CDR3 loop: CASSPTSQGAFGNQPQHF. The DNA for the CDR3 is TGTGCCAGTAGTCCAACGTCCCAGGGGGCTTTTGGCAATCAGCCCCAGCATTTT. Full variable domain (remainder filled in from reference TRBV19 and TRBJ1-5): DGGITQSPKYLFRKEGQNVTLSCEQNLNHDAMYWYRQDPGQGLRLIYYSQIVNDFQKGDIAEGYSVSREKKESFPLTVTSAQKNPTAFYLCASSPTSQGAFGNQPQHFGDGTRLSIL.

This clonotype was recorded many times. This chain connects TRBV7-2 to TRBJ2-4, with D possibly being TRBD1 or TRBD2 (5 bases each). Germline lookup yields CDR1 SGHTA and CDR2 FQGNSA. This CDR3 has 16 amino acids. Trimming shortened V by 5 bases and J by 0 bases, and 14 bases separated the two germline ends. The DNA for the CDR3 is TGTGCCAGCAGCCCGGGACGGCATTTAGCCAAAAACATTCAGTACTTC. Translation: CASSPGRHLAKNIQYF.